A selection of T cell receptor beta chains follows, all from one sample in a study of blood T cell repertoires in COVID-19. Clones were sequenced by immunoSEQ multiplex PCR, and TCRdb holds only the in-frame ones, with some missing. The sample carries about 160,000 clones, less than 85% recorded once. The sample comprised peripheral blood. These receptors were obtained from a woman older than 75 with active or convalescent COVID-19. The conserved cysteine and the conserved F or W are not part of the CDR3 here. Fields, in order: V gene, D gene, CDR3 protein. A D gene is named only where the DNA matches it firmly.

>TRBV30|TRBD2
AWSVGASGRVEQY
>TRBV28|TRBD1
ATQGQGTRRSGYT
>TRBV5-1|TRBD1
ASSLEQGAWETQY
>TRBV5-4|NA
ASSPGDSQETQY
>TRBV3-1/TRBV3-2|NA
ASSEHPTGTANSITDTQY
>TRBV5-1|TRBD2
ASSQRERGTGELF
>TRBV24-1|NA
ATSDLRGWAF
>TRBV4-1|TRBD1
ASSPRSGGSIGQPQH
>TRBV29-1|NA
SGVTGNYEQY
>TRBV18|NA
ASSNREGTEAF
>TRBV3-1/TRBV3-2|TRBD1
ASSPADRGVFAEAF
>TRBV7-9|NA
ASSPVGRVTDTQY
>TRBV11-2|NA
ASSLVLHYEQF
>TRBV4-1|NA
ASSQDRETGWQETQY